Only a few counts were recorded for the clone carrying this T cell receptor beta chain. Its cognate antigen is unknown. One entry per CDR3 protein, called by TCRdb with MiXCR from the 5' RACE reads. The sample holds hundreds of thousands of distinct CDR3 sequences; around 27% are singletons and the top ten take 13%. This record belongs to a study of T-cell memory formation after mild COVID-19. V was clipped by 3 bases and J by 15 bases, with 15 bases between them. This CDR3 has 13 amino acids. Regarding the study as a whole: Whereas later expanders leaned CD4+, clones contracting day 15 to 85 showed a balanced CD4/CD8 makeup.

The sequencing input was PBMCs or a T cell subset sorted from them (not recorded which). V gene TRBV12-3 or TRBV12-4 combines with J gene TRBJ1-6; tentatively, D is TRBD1 (6 bases). The receptor's source is an adult woman who had mild COVID-19 (a few samples of this study predate the infection). Cell type and time point are not known. CDR3 nucleotide sequence: TGTGCCAGCAGTTTCCAAGGACAGTACCTCCTCCACTTT. The encoded protein is CASSFQGQYLLHF.